This T cell receptor (beta chain) was profiled in a study of blood T cell repertoires in COVID-19. On the study more broadly: The United States, Italy and Spain were the sources of the acute and convalescent COVID-19 samples. Sources were T cells, B-cell-depleted T cells, or PBMCs; the material itself was cDNA or gDNA.

V was clipped by 0 bases and J by 4 bases; unmatched bases: 9. Per the germline V gene, CDR1 is SGHRS and CDR2 is YFSETQ. This CDR3 has 16 residues. In the authors' methods: Quantification of nucleated cells was approximated via reference gene primer amplification. Sequencing used immunoSEQ multiplex PCR; TCRdb keeps in-frame clones, though not all of them. V, J and clone size were drawn from that table, and D and trimming were deduced from the DNA. The table has 220,000 or so clones, almost 85% seen once; the top ten hold under 2%. Specimen: peripheral blood. This sequence was found in a woman of 80 years or more with acute or convalescent COVID-19. V and J are TRBV5-1 and TRBJ1-1, with 7 nucleotides matching TRBD1. CDR3 protein: CASSLERGQGGTEAFF. The DNA of the CDR3 is TGCGCCAGCAGCTTGGAGCGCGGGCAGGGGGGCACTGAAGCTTTCTTT.